This T cell receptor (beta chain) was retrieved from a study of spatial heterogeneity in lung cancer. Study context: Sequences of the beta chain were consistently detected in greater numbers than alpha-chain sequences. Across the raw uncorrected reads, a unique TCR and UMI combination was observed, on average, more than ten times.

All TCR cDNA molecules were individually tagged with a unique molecular identifier. One entry per CDR3 protein results from TCRdb running MiXCR on the 5' RACE reads. The repertoire includes tens of thousands of distinct CDR3 sequences, under 5.5% of them detected once, and 30% to 35% sits in the top ten. Time point of the sample: sample taken at primary tumor resection. Without sorting, whole RNA was sequenced from tumor, nontumor lung or frozen PBMC. The donors were 70 or so patients with non-small cell lung cancer that was early-stage and untreated. CDR1 is SGHTA and CDR2 is FQGNSA in the germline V gene. The CDR3 extends over 13 amino acids. Losses at the gene ends were 5 bases for V and 14 bases for J; bases not matched to a gene: 7. This clonotype turned up a few times.

The chain is built from TRBV7-2 and TRBJ2-1, with 12 nucleotides matching TRBD1. The sequence derives from a male donor with early-stage non-small cell lung cancer. Specimen: PBMCs, collected at surgery. The CDR3 DNA sequence: TGTGCCAGCAGCCAAGGGACAGGGGGCTGGGAGTTCTTC. It codes for CASSQGTGGWEFF.